This T cell receptor (beta chain) comes out of a study of cytomegalovirus exposure and HLA in healthy donors. For the study at large: From about 180 million T cells, an earlier analysis saw around 120 million unique TCR beta sequences.

About this clone: As yet, its antigen is unknown.

PCR primers comprised 60 Vbeta and 13 Jbeta primers. Clones were sequenced by immunoSEQ multiplex PCR, and TCRdb holds only the in-frame ones, with some missing. Among about 97,000 clones listed, 81% were seen once. Findings and caveats of the study: A later analysis by the authors found several of the most significant clusters apparently linked to common viral pathogens.

Germline values: CDR1 SGHRS, CDR2 YFSETQ. Trimming stripped 1 base from V and 3 bases from J, with 2 bases between. The CDR3 totals 11 residues. The chain uses TRBV5-1 and TRBJ2-7; D not resolved. The sequenced material came from PBMCs. The receptor comes from a man aged 35 to 55 in good health and CMV-seropositive. The CDR3 here is CASSLHYEQYF. The CDR3 nucleotides are TGCGCCAGCAGCTTGCACTACGAGCAGTACTTC.